Presented here are 5 T cell receptor beta chains from one specimen sequenced in a study of blood T cell repertoires in COVID-19. The table came from immunoSEQ multiplex PCR; TCRdb's copy has only in-frame clones and leaves some out. The sample contains approximately 440,000 clones, around 88% of which appear only once. Sequenced: peripheral blood. These receptors originate from a woman aged 50 to 60 with COVID-19, enrolled during active disease.

The chain couples TRBV10-3 to TRBJ1-2; no reliable D call. Germline V lookup: CDR1 ENHRY, CDR2 SYGVKD. The V gene lost 8 bases and the J gene lost 4 bases, with 17 bases spanning the gap. The CDR3 contains 14 residues. Here the CDR3 DNA reads TGTGCCATCCTGGGCCCCTCGCTGGGCTATGGCTACACCTTC. Translating gives CAILGPSLGYGYTF.

The chain carries TRBV27 and TRBJ2-3; D is ambiguous. This CDR3 has 13 residues. Germline-derived CDR1 and CDR2 are MNHEY and SMNVEV (reference sequence). The V gene lost 6 bases and the J gene lost 6 bases, with 13 bases spanning the gap. The CDR3 coding sequence is TGTGCCAGCAGCGGGTCCGCTAGGGATACGCAGTATTTT. It specifies CASSGSARDTQYF.

The rearrangement joins TRBV19 to TRBJ1-5; D not resolved. The CDR3 totals 13 residues. From germline, CDR1 is LNHDA and CDR2 SQIVND (reference sequence). Trimming stripped 7 bases from V and 3 bases from J, with 10 bases between. The CDR3 DNA reads TGTGCCAGTACCACGGGGAACAATCAGCCCCAGCATTTT. Translated: CASTTGNNQPQHF.

V usage is TRBV7-9 and J usage is TRBJ1-2, with 9 bases that match TRBD1. The CDR3 consists of 18 residues. After removal of 2 bases from V and 4 bases from J, the junction contained 14 bases not matched to a gene. From germline, CDR1 is SEHNR and CDR2 FQNEAQ (reference sequence). CDR3 sequence reads: CASSLSLGGQGGGYGYTF. The CDR3 DNA sequence: TGTGCCAGCAGCTTAAGCCTAGGGGGACAGGGTGGCGGCTATGGCTACACCTTC.

The chain recombines TRBV19 with TRBJ2-1, with TRBD2 matching 7 bases. J was trimmed by 3 bases and V by 1 base; bases with no gene match: 0. Germline V gene sequence: CDR1 LNHDA, CDR2 SQIVND (reference sequence). This CDR3 has 14 residues. CDR3 nucleotides: TGTGCCAGTAGTATAGCTAGCGGCTACAATGAGCAGTTCTTC. Its translation: CASSIASGYNEQFF. Full variable domain (missing parts from reference TRBV19 and TRBJ2-1): DGGITQSPKYLFRKEGQNVTLSCEQNLNHDAMYWYRQDPGQGLRLIYYSQIVNDFQKGDIAEGYSVSREKKESFPLTVTSAQKNPTAFYLCASSIASGYNEQFFGPGTRLTVL.